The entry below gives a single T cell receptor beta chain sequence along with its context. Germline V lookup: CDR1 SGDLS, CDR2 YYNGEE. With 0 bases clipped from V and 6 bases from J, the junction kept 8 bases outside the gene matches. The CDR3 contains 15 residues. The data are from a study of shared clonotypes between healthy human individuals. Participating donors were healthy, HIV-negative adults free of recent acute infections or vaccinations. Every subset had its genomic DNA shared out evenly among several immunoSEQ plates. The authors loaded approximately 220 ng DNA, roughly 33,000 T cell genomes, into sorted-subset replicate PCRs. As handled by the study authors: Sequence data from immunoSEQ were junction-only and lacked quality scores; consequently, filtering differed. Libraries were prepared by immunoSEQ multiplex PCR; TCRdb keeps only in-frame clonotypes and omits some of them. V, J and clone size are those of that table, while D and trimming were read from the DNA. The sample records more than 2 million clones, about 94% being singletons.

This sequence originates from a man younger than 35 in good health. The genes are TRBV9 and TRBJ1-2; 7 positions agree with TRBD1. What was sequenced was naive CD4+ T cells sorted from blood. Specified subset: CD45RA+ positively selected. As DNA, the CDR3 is TGTGCCAGCAGCGTAGTGGGAACAGGGGCGGATGGCTACACCTTC. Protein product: CASSVVGTGADGYTF.